This T cell receptor beta chain was identified in a study of CD8+ T cells in alopecia areata. Study-wide findings and caveats: In lesional scalp, particularly from alopecia totalis/universalis, clonality was higher than in normal scalp. In scalp samples, resident alphabeta T cells of normal skin are also sequenced.

V dropped 6 bases and J dropped 5; count of bases not matched to a gene: 11. The CDR3 contains 14 residues. The germline CDR1 and CDR2 sequences are SQVTM and ANQGSEA. RNA extraction and reverse transcription yielded cDNA as sequencing template. Clones were sequenced by immunoSEQ multiplex PCR, and TCRdb holds only the in-frame ones, with some missing. The table includes about 64,000 clones, under 60% detected once. Sample treatment: oral pan-JAK inhibitor, 5-10 mg twice daily. Lesional scalp punch biopsies and peripheral blood came from alopecia areata patients. In regard to this clone: The antigen remains undetermined.

Sequences were derived from CD8+ T cells sorted from blood, sampled around week 36, from a patient treated with tofacitinib. The J gene is TRBJ2-5, the V gene TRBV29-1; 8 positions agree with TRBD1. The clonotype was recovered from a human donor with alopecia areata. For the CDR3, the DNA is TGCAGCGTCGAGGGAGGACAGGGTGGGGAGACCCAGTACTTC. It translates to CSVEGGQGGETQYF.